The 11 T cell receptor beta chains below all came from one sample that was sequenced in a study of graft-versus-host responses after intestinal transplantation. Their antigens are not known. TCRdb keeps only in-frame clones here, not all; method: immunoSEQ multiplex PCR. The table shows approximately 100,000 clones, with less than 90% occurring only once. Sequenced here: unstimulated CD4+ T cells sorted from spleen or lymph node cells, sampled before intestinal transplant. These receptors originate from a human donor who received an intestinal transplant.

V gene TRBV4-2 combines with J gene TRBJ1-4; 11 nucleotides agree with TRBD1. The junction had 5 bases not matched to a gene; V was cut back by 4 bases and J by 10 bases. In germline, CDR1 is LGHNA, CDR2 YNFKEQ. The CDR3 is 14 residues long. The CDR3 nucleotides read TGTGCCAGCAGCCCCCCCGGGACAGGGGGAAAACTGTTTTTT. Translated, it gives CASSPPGTGGKLFF.

The rearrangement links TRBV10-3 to TRBJ2-1; no firm D call. The CDR3 loop spans 16 amino acids. The ends were cut back, 0 bases at V and 0 bases at J, with 9 bases in the middle. The V gene's germline CDR1 is ENHRY and CDR2 SYGVKD. The CDR3: CAISESGRSSYNEQFF. The CDR3, as DNA: TGTGCCATCAGTGAGTCGGGTCGGAGCTCCTACAATGAGCAGTTCTTC.

In regard to this clone: One end of the junction varies from germline; a read error may be responsible. The chain joins TRBV10-3 to TRBJ2-3; 13 nucleotides match TRBD2. Germline loops: CDR1 ENHRY, CDR2 SYGVKD. The CDR3 is made up of 15 amino acids. The CDR3 DNA reads as TGTGCCATCAGCAGGACTAGCGGGAGCACGGATACGCAGTATTTT. Its translation: CAISRTSGSTDTQYF.

The V call is TRBV6-6, the J call TRBJ1-5; 7 bases line up with TRBD1. CDR3 length equals 15 residues. Losses at the gene ends were 1 base for V and 7 bases for J; bases not matched to a gene: 7. From germline, CDR1 is MNHNY and CDR2 SVGAGI (reference sequence). The CDR3 here is CASSYLRQGEQPQHF. Written as DNA, the CDR3 is TGTGCCAGCAGTTACTTACGACAGGGAGAACAGCCCCAGCATTTT.

The chain recombines TRBV11-3 with TRBJ2-3; a possible D gene is TRBD2 (5 bases). V lost 1 base, J lost 7 bases, and 6 bases lay in between. This CDR3 spans 12 amino acids. Germline assignment: CDR1 SGHNT and CDR2 YENEEA. The CDR3 reads CASSLGGNTQYF. The CDR3 DNA sequence: TGTGCCAGCAGCTTAGGAGGGAATACGCAGTATTTT. Looking up the rest from reference TRBV11-3 and TRBJ2-3 gives the full variable domain: EAGVVQSPRYKIIEKKQPVAFWCNPISGHNTLYWYLQNLGQGPELLIRYENEEAVDDSQLPKDRFSAERLKGVDSTLKIQPAELGDSAVYLCASSLGGNTQYFGPGTRLTVL.

V and J are TRBV6-5 and TRBJ2-2; D is unresolved. The CDR3 has 12 amino acids. In germline, CDR1 is MNHEY, CDR2 SVGAGI. Trimming cost V 6 bases and J 7 bases, with 9 bases left between them. CDR3 region: CASSPFGGELFF. Here the CDR3 DNA reads TGTGCCAGCAGCCCGTTCGGCGGGGAGCTGTTTTTT.

The J gene is TRBJ2-7, the V gene TRBV11-2, with D perhaps given as TRBD1 or TRBD2 (6 bases each). V was clipped by 0 bases and J by 3 bases, with 12 bases between them. The germline V gene has CDR1 SGHAT and CDR2 FQNNGV. This CDR3 region has 15 residues. CDR3 residues: CASSLDVGGYYEQYF. For the CDR3, the DNA is TGTGCCAGCAGCTTAGATGTAGGGGGGTACTACGAGCAGTACTTC. Looking up the rest from reference TRBV11-2 and TRBJ2-7 gives the full variable domain: EAGVAQSPRYKIIEKRQSVAFWCNPISGHATLYWYQQILGQGPKLLIQFQNNGVVDDSQLPKDRFSAERLKGVDSTLKIQPAKLEDSAVYLCASSLDVGGYYEQYFGPGTRLTVT.

The count of this clone is one. This chain uses TRBV9 with TRBJ1-2; 8 bases map to TRBD1. V was clipped by 4 bases and J by 7 bases; unmatched bases: 15. The CDR3 covers 16 residues. Germline lookup yields CDR1 SGDLS and CDR2 YYNGEE. The CDR3 nucleotides read TGTGCCAGCAGCACAGAACGGGTGGGACAGGTTCGTGGCTACACCTTC. Its protein is CASSTERVGQVRGYTF.

This clone came up a few times. This chain links TRBV18 with TRBJ2-5; D is uncertain. With 2 bases removed from V and 4 bases from J, the gap between germline ends came to 8 bases. Germline V gene data show CDR1 as KGHSH and CDR2 as LQKENI. This CDR3 region has 13 residues. The CDR3 DNA sequence: TGTGCCAGCTCACCAAAACCCAGAGAGACCCAGTACTTC. This encodes CASSPKPRETQYF.

This chain links TRBV7-3 with TRBJ2-1; D call uncertain. The V end lost 5 bases, the J end lost 0 bases, and 14 bases lay between the germline ends. Germline V gene lookup returns CDR1 SGHTA and CDR2 FQGTGA. CDR3 size: 16 residues. DNA for the CDR3: TGTGCCAGCAGCCAGCTTGCAGTTAGCTCCTACAATGAGCAGTTCTTC. Protein: CASSQLAVSSYNEQFF.

The V call is TRBV11-1, the J call TRBJ2-7; D is possibly TRBD1 (5 bases). The V gene's germline CDR1 is SGHAT and CDR2 FQDESV (reference sequence). This CDR3 comprises 15 residues. The V and J ends lost 1 base and 2 bases respectively, with 12 bases between them. The DNA of the CDR3 is TGTGCCAGCAGCTTAGTGACGCAGGGTGCCTACGAGCAGTACTTC. Translation gives CASSLVTQGAYEQYF.